These 8 T cell receptor beta chains originate from one sample sequenced in a study of blood T cell repertoires in COVID-19. Produced via immunoSEQ multiplex PCR; TCRdb's table is partial and in-frame only. The table has roughly 160,000 clones, 70% to 90% seen once; the top ten hold less than 6.5%. Sequenced sample: peripheral blood. These receptors were obtained from a woman aged 50 to 60 with COVID-19, enrolled during active disease.

This clone appeared a single time. J is TRBJ1-2 and V is TRBV9; 11 bases align to TRBD1. J lost 7 bases, V lost 0 bases, and 5 bases had no gene match. This CDR3 spans 15 amino acids. Looked up from germline, CDR1 is SGDLS and CDR2 is YYNGEE. DNA of the CDR3: TGTGCCAGCAGCGTAGGAGGACAGGGGGCTGCTGGCTACACCTTC. Amino acids: CASSVGGQGAAGYTF.

This clone occurred once. The chain uses TRBV7-6 and TRBJ1-1; possibly TRBD1 for D (6 bases). In germline, CDR1 is SGHVS, CDR2 FNYEAQ. Trimming pared 0 bases from V and 5 bases from J, leaving 10 bases between. This CDR3 is 14 amino acids long. The CDR3 protein is CASSLAGGGTEAFF. CDR3 coding DNA: TGTGCCAGCAGCTTAGCAGGGGGTGGTACTGAAGCTTTCTTT.

V and J are TRBV19 and TRBJ1-1; perhaps TRBD1 as D (5 bases). V lost 4 bases and J lost 7, with 7 bases in between. Germline lookup yields CDR1 LNHDA and CDR2 SQIVND (reference sequence). CDR3 length: 11 amino acids. Here the CDR3 DNA reads TGTGCCAGTAGTAGGACACGTGAAGCTTTCTTT. It specifies CASSRTREAFF.

This chain uses TRBV19 with TRBJ2-5; D is unresolved. The germline V and J ends were trimmed by 1 base and 2 bases, with 8 bases remaining between them. This CDR3 spans 14 amino acids. The germline gives CDR1 LNHDA, CDR2 SQIVND (reference sequence). The CDR3 loop is CASSIVHKQETQYF. The CDR3 nucleotides read TGTGCCAGTAGTATAGTTCACAAACAAGAGACCCAGTACTTC.

The J gene is TRBJ2-1, the V gene TRBV5-4; 8 positions agree with TRBD1. The germline V gene encodes CDR1 SGHNT and CDR2 YYREEE (reference sequence). With 0 bases clipped from V and 10 bases from J, the junction kept 9 bases outside the gene matches. This CDR3 region has 15 residues. The DNA of the CDR3 is TGTGCCAGCAGCTTGGGCAGGGGGCCTCAAGGGGAGCAGTTCTTC. It is translated as CASSLGRGPQGEQFF.

The V and J genes are TRBV13 and TRBJ2-7; 7 nucleotides agree with TRBD1. The CDR3 has 17 residues. V was pared by 0 bases and J by 0 bases, with 8 bases of the junction left unmatched. CDR1 and CDR2 (germline): PRHDT, FYEKMQ (reference sequence). The CDR3 DNA is TGTGCCAGCAGCTTAGGCCTACTGGCAGGGGGCTCCTACGAGCAGTACTTC. As protein: CASSLGLLAGGSYEQYF.

The chain combines TRBV28 with TRBJ2-1; 7 positions match TRBD1. Looked up from germline, CDR1 is MDHEN and CDR2 is SYDVKM. The CDR3 consists of 14 residues. Trimming at V came to 6 bases and at J to 6 bases, leaving 8 bases not matched to a gene. The CDR3, as DNA: TGTGCCAGCAGACGCACGGGACAGACCAATGAGCAGTTCTTC. This gives the protein CASRRTGQTNEQFF.

This chain connects TRBV19 to TRBJ2-1; 7 positions agree with TRBD2. The CDR3 contains 12 residues. V lost 5 bases and J lost 12; bases outside the gene matches: 7. In germline, CDR1 is LNHDA, CDR2 SQIVND (reference sequence). This CDR3 is CASSSRLAPQFF. The CDR3 DNA sequence: TGTGCCAGTAGTTCGAGACTAGCCCCGCAGTTCTTC.